Described below is a single T cell receptor (beta chain) sequence and its context. The data were produced by immunoSEQ multiplex PCR, yet TCRdb's version contains in-frame clones alone and is incomplete. The sample gives under 95,000 clones, 85% to 95% of which show up once; more than 2% is in the top ten. The data belong to a study of T cell changes during pregnancy in multiple sclerosis. The sample here was peripheral blood, taken after pregnancy. The sequence derives from a female donor with multiple sclerosis, enrolled in a pregnancy study.

DNA for the CDR3: TGTGCCAGCAGCTTAGAATCAGGGGGGACCTCCTACGAGCAGTACTTC. Protein: CASSLESGGTSYEQYF. The chain carries TRBV7-6 and TRBJ2-7, with D possibly being TRBD1 (7 bases). V lost 1 base to trimming and J lost 0 bases, with 13 bases between them. Germline lookup yields CDR1 SGHVS and CDR2 FNYEAQ. The CDR3 is 16 amino acids.